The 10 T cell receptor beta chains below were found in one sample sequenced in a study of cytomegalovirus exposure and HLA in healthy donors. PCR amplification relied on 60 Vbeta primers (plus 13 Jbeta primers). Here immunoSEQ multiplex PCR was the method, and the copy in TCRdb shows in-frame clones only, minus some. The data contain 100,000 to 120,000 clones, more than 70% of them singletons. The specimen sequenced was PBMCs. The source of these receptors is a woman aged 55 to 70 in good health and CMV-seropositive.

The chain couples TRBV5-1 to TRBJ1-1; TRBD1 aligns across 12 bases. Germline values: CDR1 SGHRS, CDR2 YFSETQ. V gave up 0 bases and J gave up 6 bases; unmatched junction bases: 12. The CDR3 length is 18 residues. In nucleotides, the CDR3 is TGCGCCAGCAGCTTGGTCTCCGGGACAGGGGGCACTGGCGCTGAAGCTTTCTTT. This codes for CASSLVSGTGGTGAEAFF.

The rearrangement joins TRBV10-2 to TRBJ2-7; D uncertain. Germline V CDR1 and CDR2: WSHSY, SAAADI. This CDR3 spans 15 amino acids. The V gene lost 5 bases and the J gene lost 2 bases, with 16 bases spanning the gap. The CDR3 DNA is TGCGCCAGCAGTTCCCCAAGCCCGGGTCCCTACGAGCAGTACTTC. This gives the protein CASSSPSPGPYEQYF.

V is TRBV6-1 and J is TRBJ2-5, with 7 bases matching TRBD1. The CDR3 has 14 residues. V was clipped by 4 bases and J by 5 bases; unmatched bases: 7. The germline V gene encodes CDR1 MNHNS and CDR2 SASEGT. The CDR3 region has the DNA TGTGCCAGCAGTGTAACAGGGGTGACTGAGACCCAGTACTTC. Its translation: CASSVTGVTETQYF.

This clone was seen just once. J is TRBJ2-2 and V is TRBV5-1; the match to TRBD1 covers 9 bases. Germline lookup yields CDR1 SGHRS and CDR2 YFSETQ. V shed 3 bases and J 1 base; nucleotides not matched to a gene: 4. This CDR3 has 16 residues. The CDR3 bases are TGCGCCAGCAGCTCACAGGGACAGGGGAACACCGGGGAGCTGTTTTTT. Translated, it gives CASSSQGQGNTGELFF.

As DNA, the CDR3 is TGTGCCGGTCATCGCGAACCCAAAGAGACCCAGTACTTC. Amino acids: CAGHREPKETQYF. The chain employs TRBV6-1 and TRBJ2-5, with D unclear. CDR3 length equals 13 residues. The germline V gene has CDR1 MNHNS and CDR2 SASEGT. Trimming removed 11 bases from V and 3 bases from J, with 16 bases in between.

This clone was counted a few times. CDR3 DNA: TGCGCCAGCAGCCAAGAACTGGGGGAGGGCGGGTACGAGCAGTACTTC. It codes for CASSQELGEGGYEQYF. The chain carries TRBV4-1 and TRBJ2-7, with 7 nucleotides matching TRBD2. V was pared by 0 bases and J by 4 bases, with 9 bases of the junction left unmatched. The CDR3 runs 16 residues. Germline assignment: CDR1 MGHRA and CDR2 YSYEKL.

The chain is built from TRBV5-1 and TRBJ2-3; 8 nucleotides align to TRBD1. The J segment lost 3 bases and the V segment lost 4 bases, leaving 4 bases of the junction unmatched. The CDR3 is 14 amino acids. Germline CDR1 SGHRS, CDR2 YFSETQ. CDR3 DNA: TGCGCCAGCAGCATCGACAGGGGTACAGATACGCAGTATTTT. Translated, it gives CASSIDRGTDTQYF.

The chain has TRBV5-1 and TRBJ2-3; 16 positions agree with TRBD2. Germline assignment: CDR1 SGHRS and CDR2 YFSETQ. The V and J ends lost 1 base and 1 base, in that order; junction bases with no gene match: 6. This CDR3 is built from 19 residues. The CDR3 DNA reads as TGCGCCAGCAGCTTGCTGGGGACTAGCGGGAGGGCCGGCACAGATACGCAGTATTTT. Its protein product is CASSLLGTSGRAGTDTQYF.

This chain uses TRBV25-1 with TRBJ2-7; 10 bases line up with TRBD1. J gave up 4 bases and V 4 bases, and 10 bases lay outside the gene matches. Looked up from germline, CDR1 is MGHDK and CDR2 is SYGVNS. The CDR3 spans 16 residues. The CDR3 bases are TGTGCCAGCAGTGGAGTCGGCAGGGGACAGGGGTACGAGCAGTACTTC. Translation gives CASSGVGRGQGYEQYF.

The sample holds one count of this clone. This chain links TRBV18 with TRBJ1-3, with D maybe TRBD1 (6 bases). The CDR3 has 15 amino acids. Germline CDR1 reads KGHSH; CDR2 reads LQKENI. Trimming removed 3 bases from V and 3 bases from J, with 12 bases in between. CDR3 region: CASSPTQGVGNTIYF. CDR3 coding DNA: TGTGCCAGCTCACCGACACAGGGAGTTGGAAACACCATATATTTT.